This TCR beta chain was retrieved from a study of blood T cell repertoires in COVID-19. Whole-study context: Samples came from the United States, Italy and Spain, spanning acute and convalescent COVID-19. PBMCs, B-cell-depleted T cells, or T cells provided the cDNA or gDNA that made up the material.

The CDR3 extends over 16 amino acids. Germline CDR1 MGHDK, CDR2 SYGVNS. The V and J ends lost 4 bases and 4 bases, in that order; junction bases with no gene match: 10. The authors' processing: Scientists estimated how many nucleated cells there were by amplifying reference gene primers. Assay used: immunoSEQ multiplex PCR; TCRdb lists only in-frame clones, some missing. V and J calls and clone size are given by that table; D and trimming were obtained from the DNA. The table has roughly 190,000 clones, around 83% seen once. The sequence was collected from a woman aged 40 to 55 with acute or convalescent COVID-19. Sequenced: peripheral blood. This sequence joins TRBV25-1 and TRBJ2-1; the match to TRBD2 covers 7 bases. CDR3 loop: CASSGIRDYTYNEQFF. The CDR3 DNA follows: TGTGCCAGCAGTGGGATTAGGGACTACACGTACAATGAGCAGTTCTTC. Full variable domain (remainder filled in from reference TRBV25-1 and TRBJ2-1): EADIYQTPRYLVIGTGKKITLECSQTMGHDKMYWYQQDPGMELHLIHYSYGVNSTEKGDLSSESTVSRIRTEHFPLTLESARPSHTSQYLCASSGIRDYTYNEQFFGPGTRLTVL.